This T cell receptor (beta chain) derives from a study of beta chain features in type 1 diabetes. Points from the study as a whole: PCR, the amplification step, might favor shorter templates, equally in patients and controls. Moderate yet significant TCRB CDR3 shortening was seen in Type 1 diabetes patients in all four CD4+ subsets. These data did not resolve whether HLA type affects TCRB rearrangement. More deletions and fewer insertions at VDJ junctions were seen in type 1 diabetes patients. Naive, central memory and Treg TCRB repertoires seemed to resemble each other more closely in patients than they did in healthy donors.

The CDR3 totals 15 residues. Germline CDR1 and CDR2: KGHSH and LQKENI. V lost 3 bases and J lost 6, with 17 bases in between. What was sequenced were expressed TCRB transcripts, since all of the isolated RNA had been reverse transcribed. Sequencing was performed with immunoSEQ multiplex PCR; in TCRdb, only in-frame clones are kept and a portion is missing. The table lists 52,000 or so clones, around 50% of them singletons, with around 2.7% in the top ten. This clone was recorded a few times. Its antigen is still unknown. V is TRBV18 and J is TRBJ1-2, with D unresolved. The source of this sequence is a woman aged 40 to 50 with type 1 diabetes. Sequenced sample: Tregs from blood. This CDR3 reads CASSPTSRAAHGYTF. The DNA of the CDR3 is TGTGCCAGCTCACCTACTTCGCGAGCTGCCCATGGCTACACCTTC.